The 20 T cell receptor beta chains below were found in one sample sequenced in a study of control samples from healthy donors and cancer patients. Only in-frame clones appear in the TCRdb table, and some are missing; sequencing was by immunoSEQ multiplex PCR. The data contain about 120,000 clones, over 90% of them seen just once; the ten biggest clones take up roughly 2.6%. Specimen: blood. These receptors all come from a man aged 25 to 40 in good health.

The DNA for the CDR3 is TGTGCCAGTCGAACGACTAGTACGGCAGCAGATACGCAGTATTTT. Amino acid sequence: CASRTTSTAADTQYF. The J gene is TRBJ2-3, the V gene TRBV19; maybe TRBD2 (6 bases). Trimming took off 8 bases at V and 4 bases at J, with 19 bases between the two ends. The germline CDR1 and CDR2 sequences are LNHDA and SQIVND (reference sequence). The CDR3 runs 15 residues.

On this clone: The sample contains more than one DNA sequence encoding this CDR3. The chain joins TRBV12-3 or TRBV12-4 to TRBJ1-5; no firm D call. The CDR3 sequence is 12 residues long. V was cut by 1 base and J by 4 bases, with 2 bases left in between. This chain's CDR3 is CASSLGNQPQHF. The DNA of the CDR3 is TGTGCCAGCAGTTTAGGTAATCAGCCCCAGCATTTT.

The chain carries TRBV28 and TRBJ2-2, with 9 nucleotides matching TRBD1. The CDR3 has 14 residues. Per the germline V gene, CDR1 is MDHEN and CDR2 is SYDVKM. J gave up 5 bases and V 8 bases, and 6 bases lay outside the gene matches. The CDR3 sequence is CASAQDRGTGELFF. Here the CDR3 DNA reads TGTGCCAGCGCCCAGGACAGGGGAACCGGGGAGCTGTTTTTT. Based on the CDR3 plus reference TRBV28 and TRBJ2-2, the full variable domain is DVKVTQSSRYLVKRTGEKVFLECVQDMDHENMFWYRQDPGLGLRLIYFSYDVKMKEKGDIPEGYSVSREKKERFSLILESASTNQTSMYLCASAQDRGTGELFFGEGSRLTVL.

The rearrangement uses TRBV6-1 and TRBJ2-5; 12 positions match TRBD1. The germline CDR1 and CDR2 sequences are MNHNS and SASEGT. With 2 bases clipped from V and 5 bases from J, the junction kept 6 bases outside the gene matches. The CDR3 totals 16 residues. In nucleotides, the CDR3 is TGTGCCAGCAGTGAAAGAGGGGGACAGGGGGCTGAGACCCAGTACTTC. It codes for CASSERGGQGAETQYF.

This clone appeared once. The chain links TRBV5-1 to TRBJ2-2; weak D call: TRBD1 (6 bases). The V gene's germline CDR1 is SGHRS and CDR2 YFSETQ. V was pared by 2 bases and J by 6 bases, with 23 bases between. The CDR3 has 18 amino acids. The CDR3 sequence: CASSFISKDRGRPGELFF. CDR3 nucleotide sequence: TGCGCCAGCAGCTTTATCTCCAAGGACAGAGGGAGACCCGGGGAGCTGTTTTTT. The whole variable domain, filled in from reference TRBV5-1 and TRBJ2-2, reads KAGVTQTPRYLIKTRGQQVTLSCSPISGHRSVSWYQQTPGQGLQFLFEYFSETQRNKGNFPGRFSGRQFSNSRSEMNVSTLELGDSALYLCASSFISKDRGRPGELFFGEGSRLTVL.

The V call is TRBV6-6, the J call TRBJ2-7; possible D gene TRBD1, 6 bases. The CDR3 spans 15 residues. V gave up 6 bases and J gave up 6 bases, with 21 bases separating them. CDR1 and CDR2 (germline): MNHNY, SVGAGI (reference sequence). The CDR3 DNA reads as TGTGCCAGCAGGGCCAGAGGGGGTGGATCGAGCGAGCAGTACGTC. Translated, it gives CASRARGGGSSEQYV.

The V gene is TRBV7-6, the J gene TRBJ1-4; TRBD1 agrees at 9 bases. The CDR3 extends over 14 amino acids. The V segment lost 5 bases and the J segment 10 bases; nucleotides outside the gene matches: 8. Germline CDR1 SGHVS, CDR2 FNYEAQ. The CDR3 reads CASSLPQQGAKLFF. The CDR3 region has the DNA TGTGCCAGCAGCCTCCCGCAACAGGGGGCAAAACTGTTTTTT.

The CDR3 region has the DNA TGTGCCAGCAGCTTAGGACTAGCGGGGGGGCCTACCGGGGAGCTGTTTTTT. It yields the protein CASSLGLAGGPTGELFF. This chain links TRBV7-9 with TRBJ2-2, with TRBD2 matching over 14 bases. The CDR3 sequence is 17 residues long. Trimming took 1 base from V and 5 from J; bases not matched to a gene: 3. Per germline, CDR1 SEHNR and CDR2 FQNEAQ (reference sequence).

This chain joins TRBV5-1 and TRBJ2-5; D possibly corresponds to TRBD2 (6 bases). With 4 bases removed from V and 2 bases from J, the gap between germline ends came to 9 bases. CDR3 size: 13 residues. Germline V gene sequence: CDR1 SGHRS, CDR2 YFSETQ. CDR3 protein: CASSTSPQETQYF. The CDR3 coding sequence is TGCGCCAGCAGCACTAGCCCACAAGAGACCCAGTACTTC.

This sequence joins TRBV6-6 and TRBJ1-1; D unresolved. CDR1 is MNHNY and CDR2 is SVGAGI in the germline V gene (reference sequence). The length of the CDR3 is 14 residues. Between the trimmed V and J ends, which lost 6 bases and 1 base, there was a span of 12 bases. In DNA, the CDR3 is TGTGCCAGCAGCTTGAGGGTAGGGAACACTGAAGCTTTCTTT. Its translation: CASSLRVGNTEAFF.

This sequence joins TRBV18 and TRBJ2-4, with unresolved D. The V gene lost 4 bases and the J gene lost 0 bases, with 13 bases spanning the gap. This CDR3 contains 16 residues. The germline CDR1 and CDR2 sequences are KGHSH and LQKENI. CDR3 DNA sequence: TGTGCCAGCTCACAAGCAGATCTAATAGCCAAAAACATTCAGTACTTC. Protein product: CASSQADLIAKNIQYF.

The chain joins TRBV28 to TRBJ2-7, with 7 bases fitting TRBD1. CDR3 length equals 14 residues. V shed 5 bases, J shed 2 bases, and the junction held 6 bases outside the gene matches. Germline V gives CDR1 MDHEN, CDR2 SYDVKM. In DNA, the CDR3 is TGTGCCAGCAGTCCTGGGACAGTTACCTACGAGCAGTACTTC. Translated: CASSPGTVTYEQYF.

The chain couples TRBV11-2 to TRBJ1-5; D might be TRBD1 (5 bases). The CDR3 is 14 residues long. V dropped 5 bases and J dropped 3 bases, with 11 bases sitting between them. CDR1 and CDR2 from the germline V gene are SGHAT and FQNNGV. The DNA of the CDR3 is TGTGCCAGCAGCCCGGGGACGGTCAATCAGCCCCAGCATTTT. Translating gives CASSPGTVNQPQHF.

This clone was picked up one time. The chain has TRBV5-6 and TRBJ1-4; the match to TRBD1 covers 7 bases. Germline V lookup: CDR1 SGHDT, CDR2 YYEEEE. The V gene end was trimmed by 2 bases and the J gene end by 7 bases; junction bases not matched to a gene: 8. This CDR3 has 15 amino acids. The CDR3: CASSFLTTGPEKLFF. Written as DNA, the CDR3 is TGTGCCAGCAGCTTTCTAACGACAGGGCCTGAAAAACTGTTTTTT.

V gene TRBV28 combines with J gene TRBJ1-1; perhaps TRBD1 as D (6 bases). The CDR3 is 13 residues long. The V and J ends lost 3 bases and 7 bases respectively, with 12 bases between them. Germline CDR1 and CDR2: MDHEN and SYDVKM. CDR3 amino acids: CASSFGGGGEAFF. CDR3 DNA sequence: TGTGCCAGCAGTTTCGGGGGCGGAGGTGAAGCTTTCTTT.

The chain carries TRBV24-1 and TRBJ1-2; D gene ambiguous. V lost 11 bases, J lost 7 bases, and 31 bases lay in between. This CDR3 is 17 amino acids long. CDR1 KGHDR and CDR2 SFDVKD come from the germline V gene. CDR3 sequence: CARRPGRLSPPLSGYTF. The CDR3 DNA is TGTGCCAGACGGCCGGGAAGATTGAGTCCCCCTCTAAGTGGCTACACCTTC.

The chain links TRBV7-9 to TRBJ2-2; TRBD1 matches 7 bases. The CDR3 is made up of 13 amino acids. Per germline, CDR1 SEHNR and CDR2 FQNEAQ (reference sequence). The V gene end was trimmed by 4 bases and the J gene end by 5 bases; junction bases not matched to a gene: 1. The CDR3 sequence: CASSSQGTGELFF. For the CDR3, the DNA is TGTGCCAGCAGCTCACAGGGGACCGGGGAGCTGTTTTTT.

This rearrangement joins TRBV5-1 to TRBJ1-6; no reliable D call. With 2 bases removed from V and 6 bases from J, the gap between germline ends came to 21 bases. The germline V gene encodes CDR1 SGHRS and CDR2 YFSETQ. CDR3 size: 18 residues. The CDR3 region is CASSFIAGLPRTNSPLHF. The CDR3 DNA follows: TGCGCCAGCAGCTTTATCGCCGGCCTACCAAGAACTAATTCACCCCTCCACTTT.

This clone was detected only once. CDR3 protein: CATSEGGDTYGYTF. The CDR3 DNA is TGTGCCACCAGTGAAGGGGGCGACACCTACGGCTACACCTTC. The chain is built from TRBV24-1 and TRBJ1-2, with 7 bases aligning to TRBD1. Germline trimming cut 4 bases from V and 8 bases from J; bases unmatched to any gene: 9. This CDR3 is 14 amino acids long. Germline CDR1 reads KGHDR; CDR2 reads SFDVKD.

The chain has TRBV28 and TRBJ2-5, with D unclear. CDR1 MDHEN and CDR2 SYDVKM come from the germline V gene. CDR3 length: 12 amino acids. Deletions cut 1 base from V and 7 bases from J, with 7 bases between. The CDR3 nucleotides are TGTGCCAGCAGTTTATTTGTCGGGACCCAGTACTTC. This translates into CASSLFVGTQYF.